The clone carrying this T cell receptor (beta chain) was counted a few times. Its antigen is unknown. This CDR3 spans 15 amino acids. These data originate in a study of cytomegalovirus exposure and HLA in healthy donors. Study-wide findings and caveats: The sole available immune exposure information was CMV serostatus.

The PCR ran on 60 Vbeta and 13 Jbeta primers. Generated by immunoSEQ multiplex PCR, the TCRdb table keeps only in-frame clones and is missing some. The table has some 200,000 clones, about 10% seen once. The chain couples TRBV21-1 to TRBJ1-5. TRBV21-1 is a known pseudogene. The source is a woman in her thirties in good health and CMV-seropositive. Sequences were obtained from PBMCs. For the CDR3, the DNA is TGTGCCAGCAGCCCCCGGGGGTATACTAACCAGCCCCAGCATTTT. Encoded protein: CASSPRGYTNQPQHF.